A single sample gave rise to the 14 T cell receptor beta chains below, sequenced in a study of identical twins. MiXCR, applied by TCRdb to the 5' RACE reads, yields one record per CDR3 protein. This sample has 700,000 to 950,000 distinct CDR3 sequences, with 9% to 15% found just once. These data were also filed under a second study, of yellow fever vaccine responses in identical twins.

The sequenced sample consisted of PBMCs. The receptors here all came from a young woman in good health.

There are a few counts of this clonotype. V usage is TRBV5-5 and J usage is TRBJ2-7, with TRBD2 identical over 10 bases. The CDR3 totals 15 residues. The junction had 8 bases not matched to a gene; V was cut back by 1 base and J by 7 bases. Germline CDR1 reads SGHKS; CDR2 reads YYEKEE (reference sequence). The CDR3 region is CASSLLASGGEEQYV. CDR3 sequence (DNA): TGTGCCAGCAGCTTGTTGGCTAGCGGGGGAGAAGAGCAGTACGTC.

V gene TRBV6-2 or TRBV6-3 combines with J gene TRBJ2-1, with D possibly called TRBD1 or TRBD2 (5 bases each). The V gene lost 10 bases and the J gene lost 0 bases, with 34 bases spanning the gap. Germline V gives CDR1 MNHEY, CDR2 SVGEGT. This CDR3 is built from 21 residues. CDR3 sequence reads: CATNPISSTGTHGSSYNEQFF. The CDR3 nucleotides read TGTGCCACCAACCCCATCAGCTCCACCGGGACCCACGGAAGCTCCTACAATGAGCAGTTCTTC.

V gene TRBV9 combines with J gene TRBJ2-7; TRBD2 matches 12 bases. This CDR3 is built from 18 residues. Germline trimming cut 1 base from V and 5 bases from J; bases unmatched to any gene: 13. Germline V lookup: CDR1 SGDLS, CDR2 YYNGEE. CDR3 loop: CASSVLGLAGLSDNEQYF. The CDR3 DNA reads as TGTGCCAGCAGCGTATTGGGACTAGCGGGCTTATCCGATAACGAGCAGTACTTC.

This chain joins TRBV12-3 or TRBV12-4 and TRBJ2-1, with 12 bases aligning to TRBD2. The V gene end was trimmed by 6 bases and the J gene end by 10 bases; junction bases not matched to a gene: 7. The CDR3 totals 14 residues. The CDR3 DNA follows: TGTGCCAGCAGCCAAGGACTAGCGGGGAGCGAGCAGTTCTTC. The encoded protein is CASSQGLAGSEQFF.

This clonotype was observed many times. The chain has TRBV3-1 and TRBJ2-1; no reliable D call. Germline CDR1 reads LGHDT; CDR2 reads YNNKEL (reference sequence). The length of the CDR3 is 13 residues. The germline V and J ends were trimmed by 2 bases and 6 bases, with 8 bases remaining between them. This CDR3 is CASSQIESNEQFF. Written as DNA, the CDR3 is TGTGCCAGCAGCCAAATTGAGTCCAATGAGCAGTTCTTC.

This rearrangement joins TRBV12-3 or TRBV12-4 to TRBJ2-7; D gene ambiguous. The ends were cut back, 5 bases at V and 4 bases at J, with 12 bases in the middle. The CDR3 loop spans 13 amino acids. DNA of the CDR3: TGTGCCAGCAGTGACCAGGATCTTTACGAGCAGTACTTC. It encodes CASSDQDLYEQYF.

The rearrangement uses TRBV7-3 and TRBJ2-7; no reliable D call. Germline loops: CDR1 SGHTA, CDR2 FQGTGA. Trimming stripped 7 bases from V and 3 bases from J, with 16 bases between. The CDR3 has 14 residues. Written as DNA, the CDR3 is TGTGCCAGCAACCCCACGGCAGATGTCTACGAGCAGTACTTC. It yields the protein CASNPTADVYEQYF.

The chain is built from TRBV6-1 and TRBJ2-4, with TRBD1 identical over 8 bases. The germline CDR1 and CDR2 sequences are MNHNS and SASEGT. The CDR3 runs 16 residues. J gave up 9 bases and V 7 bases, and 17 bases lay outside the gene matches. CDR3 nucleotides: TGTGCCAGCACCAACGGACAGGGCTGGCTAAAAGGCATTCAGTACTTC. It yields the protein CASTNGQGWLKGIQYF.

The chain uses TRBV5-8 and TRBJ2-5, with TRBD1 identical over 8 bases. This CDR3 has 15 amino acids. The V and J ends lost 4 bases and 3 bases, in that order; junction bases with no gene match: 8. Germline V CDR1 and CDR2: SGHTS, YDEGEE. CDR3 sequence: CASSEPDRGKETQYF. CDR3 nucleotide sequence: TGTGCCAGCAGCGAGCCCGACAGGGGAAAAGAGACCCAGTACTTC.

This chain joins TRBV6-1 and TRBJ2-3; 9 bases line up with TRBD2. This CDR3 region has 17 residues. V shed 6 bases, J shed 5 bases, and the junction held 15 bases outside the gene matches. Germline loops: CDR1 MNHNS, CDR2 SASEGT. In DNA form, the CDR3 reads TGTGCCAGCAGACGCCTTGCGGCGGGAGGGCCGTTAGATACGCAGTATTTT. Protein product: CASRRLAAGGPLDTQYF.

As concerns this clonotype: The junction does not match germline at one end; this may be a read error. The V call is TRBV3-1, the J call TRBJ2-1, with 11 nucleotides matching TRBD2. The CDR3 loop spans 17 amino acids. Germline CDR1 and CDR2: LGHDT and YNNKEL (reference sequence). CDR3: CACSHALAGVSYNEQFF. CDR3 DNA sequence: TGTGCCTGCAGCCACGCACTAGCGGGAGTCTCCTACAATGAGCAGTTCTTC.

The CDR3 here is CSVPSGTGYGYTF. As DNA, the CDR3 is TGCAGCGTTCCCTCCGGGACAGGGTATGGCTACACCTTC. This chain links TRBV29-1 with TRBJ1-2; 9 bases line up with TRBD1. The length of the CDR3 is 13 residues. V lost 5 bases to trimming and J lost 5 bases; unmatched junction nucleotides: 6. From germline, CDR1 is SQVTM and CDR2 ANQGSEA. Based on the CDR3 plus reference TRBV29-1 and TRBJ1-2, the full variable domain is SAVISQKPSRDICQRGTSLTIQCQVDSQVTMMFWYRQQPGQSLTLIATANQGSEATYESGFVIDKFPISRPNLTFSTLTVSNMSPEDSSIYLCSVPSGTGYGYTFGSGTRLTVV.

The chain links TRBV29-1 to TRBJ2-1; no reliable D call. V was shortened by 6 bases and J by 4 bases, with 13 bases between the two germline ends. Germline CDR1 and CDR2: SQVTM and ANQGSEA. The CDR3 consists of 13 residues. CDR3 residues: CSVRTGNYNEQFF. The CDR3 DNA is TGCAGCGTGAGGACGGGCAATTACAATGAGCAGTTCTTC.

The V gene is TRBV9, the J gene TRBJ2-3; 11 nucleotides match TRBD2. Germline assignment: CDR1 SGDLS and CDR2 YYNGEE. The CDR3 contains 15 residues. Trimming at V came to 3 bases and at J to 2 bases, leaving 2 bases not matched to a gene. For the CDR3, the DNA is TGTGCCAGCAGCGCGGGACTAGCGGTCACAGATACGCAGTATTTT. Amino acid sequence: CASSAGLAVTDTQYF.